The 13 T cell receptor beta chains presented below share a single source sample, sequenced in a study of T cell responses to AZD1222 COVID-19 vaccine. The protocol was immunoSEQ multiplex PCR, while the TCRdb copy is restricted to in-frame clones and leaves out a portion. The sample consists of more than 100,000 clones, around 82% of them appearing once. Sequencing was performed on peripheral blood, taken on day 0 of AZD1222 vaccination. The origin of the receptors is an adult in good health.

V and J are TRBV12-3 or TRBV12-4 and TRBJ2-3; D is unresolved. This CDR3 has 12 amino acids. The V and J ends lost 5 bases and 0 bases respectively, with 3 bases between them. The DNA for the CDR3 is TGTGCCAGCAGTACTAGCACAGATACGCAGTATTTT. Its protein product is CASSTSTDTQYF.

This chain links TRBV20-1 with TRBJ2-7; 7 nucleotides match TRBD1. CDR1 DFQATT and CDR2 SNEGSKA come from the germline V gene (reference sequence). The CDR3 has 11 residues. The V and J ends lost 6 bases and 10 bases, in that order; junction bases with no gene match: 9. The CDR3 nucleotides read TGCAGTGCCTTGGGACAGAAAGAACAGTACTTC. Translation: CSALGQKEQYF.

The rearrangement joins TRBV19 to TRBJ1-3, with no clear D. CDR3 length: 19 residues. CDR1 LNHDA and CDR2 SQIVND come from the germline V gene (reference sequence). The V gene lost 3 bases and the J gene lost 2 bases, with 23 bases spanning the gap. The CDR3 reads CASSIRADLRVPAGNTIYF. The CDR3 DNA follows: TGTGCCAGTAGTATCCGGGCCGATCTACGTGTTCCCGCTGGAAACACCATATATTTT.

This sequence joins TRBV4-1 and TRBJ1-1; TRBD1 might be the D (6 bases). The CDR3 runs to 15 residues. Germline CDR1 is MGHRA and CDR2 is YSYEKL. V shed 4 bases and J shed 3 bases, with 15 bases lying between them. CDR3 region: CASSPTGTGHTEAFF. In DNA, the CDR3 is TGCGCCAGCAGCCCCACAGGTACAGGGCACACTGAAGCTTTCTTT.

The chain couples TRBV6-2 or TRBV6-3 to TRBJ1-1; TRBD1 might be the D (5 bases). This CDR3 has 15 residues. Per germline, CDR1 MNHEY and CDR2 SVGEGT. Trimming took off 2 bases at V and 8 bases at J, with 18 bases between the two ends. In DNA form, the CDR3 reads TGTGCCAGCAGTTACCTCCCCCGCAGGGCCCCCGAAGCTTTCTTT. It is translated as CASSYLPRRAPEAFF.

This clone occurred once. An end of the junction does not agree with germline; a read error may underlie this. The chain is built from TRBV4-2 and TRBJ1-1; D gene unclear. The CDR3 totals 14 residues. Germline CDR1 reads LGHNA; CDR2 reads YNFKEQ. CDR3 coding DNA: TGTGCCAGCAGCGAAGACATTTGGAACACTGAAGCTTTCTTT. Translation: CASSEDIWNTEAFF.

The V call is TRBV11-2, the J call TRBJ2-5; 9 bases match TRBD2. Germline lookup yields CDR1 SGHAT and CDR2 FQNNGV. This CDR3 spans 19 amino acids. V shed 5 bases, J shed 3 bases, and the junction held 19 bases outside the gene matches. CDR3 protein: CASSPNEAISGTSKETQYF. The CDR3 bases are TGTGCCAGCAGCCCGAACGAAGCGATCTCCGGGACTAGCAAAGAGACCCAGTACTTC. Together with reference TRBV11-2 and TRBJ2-5, the CDR3 gives the full variable domain: EAGVAQSPRYKIIEKRQSVAFWCNPISGHATLYWYQQILGQGPKLLIQFQNNGVVDDSQLPKDRFSAERLKGVDSTLKIQPAKLEDSAVYLCASSPNEAISGTSKETQYFGPGTRLLVL.

This clone was recorded once. This chain uses TRBV2 with TRBJ1-1; 10 bases agree with TRBD1. V was clipped by 8 bases and J by 5 bases; unmatched bases: 17. The length of the CDR3 is 17 residues. Germline CDR1 and CDR2: SNHLY and FYNNEI. The CDR3 is CASSSGDRGFGRTEAFF. The CDR3 region has the DNA TGTGCCAGCTCAAGCGGGGACAGGGGATTTGGGAGGACTGAAGCTTTCTTT. The whole variable domain, filled in from reference TRBV2 and TRBJ1-1, reads EPEVTQTPSHQVTQMGQEVILRCVPISNHLYFYWYRQILGQKVEFLVSFYNNEISEKSEIFDDQFSVERPDGSNFTLKIRSTKLEDSAMYFCASSSGDRGFGRTEAFFGQGTRLTVV.

The V call is TRBV27, the J call TRBJ2-7, with 7 bases identical to TRBD2. Germline V gene sequence: CDR1 MNHEY, CDR2 SMNVEV (reference sequence). V was pared by 3 bases and J by 4 bases, with 6 bases of the junction left unmatched. CDR3 size: 14 residues. In DNA, the CDR3 is TGTGCCAGCAGTTTTTCGGGGGGTACGTACGAGCAGTACTTC. Protein: CASSFSGGTYEQYF.

This clone was observed a handful of times. The chain has TRBV21-1 and TRBJ1-5; TRBD1, as called in the table, went unchecked against the DNA. TRBV21-1 is classified as a pseudogene. The CDR3 runs 19 residues. The CDR3 DNA sequence: TGTGCCAGCAGCAAATCGAGCGAAACCGGGACAGGGGGAAATCAGCCCCAGCATTTT. Its translation: CASSKSSETGTGGNQPQHF.

The CDR3 reads CASSLVMGNTEAFF. As DNA, the CDR3 is TGTGCCAGCAGCTTAGTCATGGGGAACACTGAAGCTTTCTTT. The V call is TRBV7-8, the J call TRBJ1-1; D ambiguous. V was trimmed by 1 base and J by 1 base, leaving 7 bases between them. The CDR3 has 14 residues. In germline, CDR1 is SGHVS, CDR2 FQNEAQ.

The chain recombines TRBV30 with TRBJ1-1, with TRBD1 matching 7 bases. The ends lost 2 bases at V and 6 bases at J; junction bases unmatched: 9. This CDR3 has 14 residues. Germline lookup yields CDR1 GTSNPN and CDR2 SVGIG (reference sequence). The CDR3 loop is CAWSHYRGIAEAFF. Here the CDR3 DNA reads TGTGCCTGGAGTCACTACAGGGGAATAGCTGAAGCTTTCTTT.

This sequence joins TRBV6-5 and TRBJ1-1, with TRBD1 identical over 9 bases. Germline CDR1 and CDR2: MNHEY and SVGAGI. Trimming took 6 bases from V and 3 from J; bases not matched to a gene: 8. The CDR3 is made up of 15 amino acids. CDR3 protein: CASSLTGGRDTEAFF. The CDR3 nucleotides read TGTGCCAGCAGCCTTACAGGGGGCCGGGACACTGAAGCTTTCTTT.